This TCR beta chain came from a study of T cell responses to AZD1222 COVID-19 vaccine. Points from the study as a whole: At baseline, seropositivity was found in only a handful of AZD1222 recipients. Dominant CD4 TCR responses targeted spike regions 160-218 and 743-854.

V lost 4 bases and J 0 bases, leaving 21 bases between the germline ends. Germline assignment: CDR1 SGHRS and CDR2 YFSETQ. CDR3 length equals 18 residues. About this clone itself: Its antigen is currently unknown.

Sequencing was performed with immunoSEQ multiplex PCR; in TCRdb, only in-frame clones are kept and a portion is missing. The sample carries over 95,000 clones, 88% recorded once. The source of this sequence is an adult in good health. The genes are TRBV5-1 and TRBJ2-3; no clear D. This specimen was peripheral blood, taken on day 0 of AZD1222 vaccination. The CDR3 loop is CASSPVLGNGISTDTQYF. In DNA form, the CDR3 reads TGCGCCAGCAGCCCCGTCCTGGGGAATGGGATTAGCACAGATACGCAGTATTTT. The whole variable domain, filled in from reference TRBV5-1 and TRBJ2-3, reads KAGVTQTPRYLIKTRGQQVTLSCSPISGHRSVSWYQQTPGQGLQFLFEYFSETQRNKGNFPGRFSGRQFSNSRSEMNVSTLELGDSALYLCASSPVLGNGISTDTQYFGPGTRLTVL.